This T cell receptor (beta chain) emerged from a study of metastatic and nonmetastatic thyroid tumors. Looking at the study overall: Malignant thyroid and benign thyroid patients provided blood and tumor or nodule tissue whose repertoires were compared. The study's findings and limits: In blood and tumor, TCR beta diversity was reportedly significantly higher in malignant thyroid tumors than in benign nodules.

This clone occurred many times. No antigen is known for it. The CDR3 is 14 amino acids. Trimming removed 6 bases at V and 4 bases at J, with 14 bases between. Germline CDR1 reads SGHAT; CDR2 reads FQNNGV. From the PCR reads, TCRdb re-called clones with MiXCR. Counted here are around 21,000 clones, around 18% occurring once; the ten biggest clones make up around a fifth. Every patient was untreated before thyroid surgery. J is TRBJ2-3 and V is TRBV11-2; D is possibly TRBD2 (6 bases). The sequencing input was blood. This clonotype originated in a male donor with papillary thyroid cancer or a benign thyroid nodule (not recorded which). Some clones in this sample may be carry-over from other donors' samples. Here the CDR3 DNA reads TGTGCCAGCAGGATGGGGACTGGCGCAGATACGCAGTATTTT. This codes for CASRMGTGADTQYF.